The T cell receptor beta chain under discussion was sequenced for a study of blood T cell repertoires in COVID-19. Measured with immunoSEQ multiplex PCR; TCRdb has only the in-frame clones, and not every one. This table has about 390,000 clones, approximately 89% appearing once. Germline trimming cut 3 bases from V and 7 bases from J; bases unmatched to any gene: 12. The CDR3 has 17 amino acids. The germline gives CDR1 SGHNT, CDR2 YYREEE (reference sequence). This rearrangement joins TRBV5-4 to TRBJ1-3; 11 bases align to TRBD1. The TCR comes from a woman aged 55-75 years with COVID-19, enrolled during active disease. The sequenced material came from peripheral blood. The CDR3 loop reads CASSSPGQGVLGNTIYF. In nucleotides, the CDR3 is TGTGCCAGCAGCTCGCCGGGACAGGGGGTTCTCGGGAACACCATATATTTT.